This T cell receptor beta chain was obtained from a study of tumor T cells in aggressive B-cell lymphoma (dated by TCRdb to between 2016 and 2019). Trimming at the junction amounts to 1 base on V and 4 bases on J, and the germline ends lie 10 bases apart. From the cysteine up to the phenylalanine, the CDR3 has a length of 15 residues. The CDR3 DNA has 45 bases and is translated from base 1. In the germline V gene, CDR1 corresponds to MGHRA and CDR2 to YSYEKL. On this clone itself: Its antigen specificity is not known. No qualities accompany the bases; no much larger clone lies one base away.

Libraries were made using the immunoSEQ multiplex PCR assay. TCRdb's version of the immuneACCESS table is confined to in-frame rearrangements and falls short of the full clone set. An unresolved V gene accounts for under half of the shortfall where checked; the remainder is of unknown origin. The sample table shows around 6,600 clones, and roughly 88% are seen once. The ten largest clonotypes hold around 3.2% of the sample. The chain uses TRBV4-1 and TRBJ2-2; the D gene is unclear. This receptor was taken from an adult with diffuse large B cell lymphoma. Some clones in this sample may be carry-over from other donors' samples. Sequencing was done on a sample of tumor tissue. The CDR3 protein is CASSQVVGVTGELFF. The base sequence is TGCGCCAGCAGCCAAGTTGTAGGAGTCACCGGGGAGCTGTTTTTT.